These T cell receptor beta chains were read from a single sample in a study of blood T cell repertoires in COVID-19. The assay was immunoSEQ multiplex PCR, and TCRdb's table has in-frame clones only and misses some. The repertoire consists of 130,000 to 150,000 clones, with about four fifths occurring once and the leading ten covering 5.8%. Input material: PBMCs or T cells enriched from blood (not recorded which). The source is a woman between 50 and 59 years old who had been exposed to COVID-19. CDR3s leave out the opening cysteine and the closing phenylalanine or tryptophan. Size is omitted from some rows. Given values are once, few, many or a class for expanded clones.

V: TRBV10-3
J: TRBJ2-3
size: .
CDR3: ATLTGQADTDTQY

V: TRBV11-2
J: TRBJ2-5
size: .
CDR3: ASSFYGGEGSQETQY

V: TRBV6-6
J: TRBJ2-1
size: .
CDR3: ASSYKGQGGEQF

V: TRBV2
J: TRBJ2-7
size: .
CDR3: ASRDTDRSYEQY

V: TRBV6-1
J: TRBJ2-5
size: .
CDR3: ASSEGQGLRETQY

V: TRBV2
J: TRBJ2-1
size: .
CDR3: ASSEAVAGGLRDEQF

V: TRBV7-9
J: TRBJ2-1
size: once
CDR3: ASSLGGYRASDEQF

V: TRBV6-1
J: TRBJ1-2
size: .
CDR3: ASSERGNYGYT

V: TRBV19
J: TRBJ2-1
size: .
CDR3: ASSIQRGSNEQF

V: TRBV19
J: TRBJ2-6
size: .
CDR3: ASSRGGSGANVLT

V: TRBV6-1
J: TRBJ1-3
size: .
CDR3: ASSAVGNTIY

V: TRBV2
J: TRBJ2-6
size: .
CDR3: ASSPDGSGANVLT

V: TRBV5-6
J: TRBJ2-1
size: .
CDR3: ASSLSGRAVNEQF